Following are 17 T cell receptor beta chains from one sample sequenced in a study of T cells after yellow fever vaccination (dated by TCRdb to between 2018 and 2021). Reading the label with the study, this specimen's treatment or condition is: live attenuated yellow fever vaccine strain. The receptor library was made with 5' RACE. Sequenced on an Illumina HiSeq 2500. Using fastp at Q25 and MiXCR, TCRdb reprocessed the public reads and kept productive beta chains. Entries that share a CDR3 protein sequence are merged under the most common genes and DNA. Within this sample are tens of thousands of distinct CDR3 sequences, with roughly 7.7% of them counted one time only. The top ten constitute 41% of the sample. The sequencing used CD8+ T cells sorted from PBMCs, collected on the day of the yellow fever booster vaccination. The receptors come from a man aged 25 to 45 who received the YFV17D yellow fever vaccine.

This clonotype came up many times. The V call is TRBV7-8, the J call TRBJ2-5; a weak D match, TRBD1 (6 bases). The V gene's germline CDR1 is SGHVS and CDR2 FQNEAQ. The germline V and J ends were trimmed by 5 bases and 2 bases, with 15 bases remaining between them. The CDR3 covers 15 residues. In nucleotides, the CDR3 is TGTGCCAGCAGCCCACGACAGGTCCTACAAGAGACCCAGTACTTC. Translation: CASSPRQVLQETQYF.

This clonotype was seen more than once but under ten times. The chain employs TRBV4-3 and TRBJ2-1; no clear D. Looked up from germline, CDR1 is LGHNA and CDR2 is YSLEER. The V end lost 0 bases, the J end lost 1 base, and 10 bases lay between the germline ends. The CDR3 runs to 16 residues. Here the CDR3 reads CASSQERARSYNEQFF. The CDR3 DNA follows: TGCGCCAGCAGCCAAGAGCGAGCGAGGTCCTACAATGAGCAGTTCTTC.

This clonotype was detected only a few times. The rearrangement links TRBV5-1 to TRBJ2-7; D unresolved. The V end lost 0 bases, the J end lost 0 bases, and 10 bases lay between the germline ends. This CDR3 contains 15 residues. Germline-derived CDR1 and CDR2 are SGHRS and YFSETQ. Written as DNA, the CDR3 is TGCGCCAGCAGCTTGGCCGGGCAGAGCTCCTACGAGCAGTACTTC. The encoded protein is CASSLAGQSSYEQYF.

A few counts support this clonotype. This chain connects TRBV4-3 to TRBJ1-4; D is unclear. Germline assignment: CDR1 LGHNA and CDR2 YSLEER. The CDR3 contains 13 residues. The germline V and J ends were trimmed by 0 bases and 7 bases, with 6 bases remaining between them. The CDR3 loop is CASSQDSIEKLFF. The CDR3 DNA reads TGCGCCAGCAGCCAAGACAGCATTGAAAAACTGTTTTTT.

CDR3 DNA: TGTGCCAGCATGGGGGACAGGGAAAACAATGAGCAGTTCTTC. It encodes CASMGDRENNEQFF. The chain links TRBV25-1 to TRBJ2-1; 9 nucleotides line up with TRBD1. Trimming removed 7 bases from V and 5 bases from J; junction bases left unmatched: 6. This CDR3 has 14 residues. CDR1 and CDR2 from the germline V gene are MGHDK and SYGVNS.

This clonotype was observed many times. The J gene is TRBJ2-1, the V gene TRBV20-1; D may be TRBD1 (6 bases). V dropped 6 bases and J dropped 3 bases, with 15 bases sitting between them. Germline V gene sequence: CDR1 DFQATT, CDR2 SNEGSKA (reference sequence). The CDR3 length is 14 residues. The CDR3 nucleotides are TGCAGTGCACTAGGGGGTGACATCTACAATGAGCAGTTCTTC. Translating it yields CSALGGDIYNEQFF.

This sequence joins TRBV20-1 and TRBJ2-1; D not resolved. Trimming removed 0 bases at V and 6 bases at J, with 9 bases between. The CDR3 sequence is 13 residues long. Germline CDR1 reads DFQATT; CDR2 reads SNEGSKA (reference sequence). The CDR3 here is CSAREIGINEQFF. CDR3 DNA: TGCAGTGCTAGAGAGATAGGGATCAATGAGCAGTTCTTC.

This clonotype has more than one count but fewer than ten. The V gene is TRBV11-2, the J gene TRBJ2-5; 7 nucleotides agree with TRBD2. The CDR3 has 15 residues. Germline V CDR1 and CDR2: SGHAT, FQNNGV. J gave up 2 bases and V 5 bases, and 8 bases lay outside the gene matches. CDR3 sequence reads: CASSALAEYQETQYF. In DNA form, the CDR3 reads TGTGCCAGCAGCGCCCTAGCGGAATATCAAGAGACCCAGTACTTC. Looking up the rest from reference TRBV11-2 and TRBJ2-5 gives the full variable domain: EAGVAQSPRYKIIEKRQSVAFWCNPISGHATLYWYQQILGQGPKLLIQFQNNGVVDDSQLPKDRFSAERLKGVDSTLKIQPAKLEDSAVYLCASSALAEYQETQYFGPGTRLLVL.

This clonotype was counted at least ten times. This chain joins TRBV7-6 and TRBJ2-7, with 8 bases that match TRBD1. Germline assignment: CDR1 SGHVS and CDR2 FNYEAQ. After removal of 3 bases from V and 0 bases from J, the junction contained 1 base not matched to a gene. This CDR3 has 14 residues. DNA of the CDR3: TGTGCCAGCAGCTTGGGACAGGACTCCTACGAGCAGTACTTC. This codes for CASSLGQDSYEQYF.

This clonotype has just a few counts. CDR3 nucleotides: TGCGCCAGCACCGGGGGCACCGGGGCTTACGAGCAGTACTTC. This gives the protein CASTGGTGAYEQYF. V and J are TRBV5-1 and TRBJ2-7, with D possibly being TRBD1 or TRBD2 (6 bases each). This CDR3 contains 14 residues. Germline-derived CDR1 and CDR2 are SGHRS and YFSETQ. Trimming cost V 6 bases and J 4 bases, with 17 bases left between them.

This rearrangement joins TRBV4-2 to TRBJ2-2; D is undetermined. Germline V gene sequence: CDR1 LGHNA, CDR2 YNFKEQ. The CDR3 runs 12 residues. Trimming shortened V by 1 base and J by 10 bases, and 7 bases separated the two germline ends. This CDR3 is CASSQGQVELFF. CDR3 nucleotide sequence: TGTGCCAGCAGCCAAGGGCAGGTGGAGCTGTTTTTT.

There are many counts of this clonotype. The J gene is TRBJ2-3, the V gene TRBV14; 7 bases line up with TRBD1. From germline, CDR1 is SGHDN and CDR2 FVKESK. This CDR3 comprises 13 residues. V shed 5 bases, J shed 6 bases, and the junction held 5 bases outside the gene matches. The CDR3 DNA follows: TGTGCCAGCAGCTTTACAGGGGCCGATACGCAGTATTTT. Translated: CASSFTGADTQYF.

The table lists this clonotype with a few counts. V usage is TRBV19 and J usage is TRBJ2-1; the match to TRBD2 covers 14 bases. The CDR3 contains 17 residues. CDR1 and CDR2 (germline): LNHDA, SQIVND (reference sequence). Trimming took 3 bases from V and 9 from J; bases not matched to a gene: 10. The CDR3 DNA is TGTGCCAGTAGTATTGTGAGGGGGACTAGCGGGAGACTTGAGCAGTTCTTC. This codes for CASSIVRGTSGRLEQFF.

This clonotype came up many times. The chain joins TRBV11-3 to TRBJ2-1; D is possibly TRBD1 or TRBD2 (6 bases each). The CDR3 has 12 residues. CDR1 is SGHNT, CDR2 YENEEA, per germline. V was clipped by 5 bases and J by 10 bases, with 12 bases between them. CDR3 sequence reads: CASSPGGVEQFF. The DNA of the CDR3 is TGTGCCAGCAGCCCCGGGGGCGTAGAGCAGTTCTTC.

This clonotype was detected a few times. The genes are TRBV12-3 or TRBV12-4 and TRBJ2-7; D uncertain. Trimming removed 4 bases at V and 3 bases at J, with 7 bases between. The CDR3 has 12 amino acids. The CDR3 region has the DNA TGTGCCAGCAGTTCCACACACTACGAGCAGTACTTC. Translating gives CASSSTHYEQYF.

This clonotype has a count of ten or more. This sequence joins TRBV9 and TRBJ2-1; D is perhaps TRBD1 (8 bases). The CDR3 sequence is 16 residues long. Deletions cut 6 bases from V and 3 bases from J, with 19 bases between. Per germline, CDR1 SGDLS and CDR2 YYNGEE. CDR3 sequence (DNA): TGTGCCAGCACGAAGCGGGAACAGGGGGACTACAATGAGCAGTTCTTC. This codes for CASTKREQGDYNEQFF.

J is TRBJ2-2 and V is TRBV3-1; D is unresolved. This CDR3 has 15 residues. Germline assignment: CDR1 LGHDT and CDR2 YNNKEL (reference sequence). The CDR3 region has the DNA TGTACCTTCAGCTCCGGTGAAACGAACACCGGGGAGCTGTTTTTT. This encodes CTFSSGETNTGELFF.